This T cell receptor beta chain was recorded in a study of metastatic and nonmetastatic thyroid tumors. Study information: Thyroid patients, malignant and benign, had repertoires compared across blood and tumor or nodule tissue.

Study-wide results and caveats: Relative to benign nodules, malignant thyroid tumors were reportedly characterized by significantly elevated TCR beta diversity in blood and tumor.

On this clone: Antigen unknown.

All patients reached thyroid surgery having received no treatment beforehand. J lost 2 bases, V lost 0 bases, and 7 bases had no gene match. The germline CDR1 and CDR2 sequences are DFQATT and SNEGSKA (reference sequence). The length of the CDR3 is 18 residues. In the source study's methods: The study took CDR3 differences across clinicopathological groups and made a distant-metastasis classifier for papillary thyroid cancer from them. TCRdb reanalyzed the PCR reads via MiXCR. What appears here as the V and J calls and clone size reflects TCRdb's work, not the paper's. The sample consists of tens of thousands of clones, more than 13% of them appearing once.

The sample comprised blood. This chain joins TRBV20-1 and TRBJ2-5; 15 bases fit TRBD2. This clonotype was obtained from a female donor with papillary thyroid cancer or a benign thyroid nodule (not recorded which). Some clones in this sample may be carry-over from other donors' samples. The CDR3 loop is CSARERTSGRADQETQYF. The DNA for the CDR3 is TGCAGTGCTAGAGAAAGGACTAGCGGGAGGGCCGATCAAGAGACCCAGTACTTC.